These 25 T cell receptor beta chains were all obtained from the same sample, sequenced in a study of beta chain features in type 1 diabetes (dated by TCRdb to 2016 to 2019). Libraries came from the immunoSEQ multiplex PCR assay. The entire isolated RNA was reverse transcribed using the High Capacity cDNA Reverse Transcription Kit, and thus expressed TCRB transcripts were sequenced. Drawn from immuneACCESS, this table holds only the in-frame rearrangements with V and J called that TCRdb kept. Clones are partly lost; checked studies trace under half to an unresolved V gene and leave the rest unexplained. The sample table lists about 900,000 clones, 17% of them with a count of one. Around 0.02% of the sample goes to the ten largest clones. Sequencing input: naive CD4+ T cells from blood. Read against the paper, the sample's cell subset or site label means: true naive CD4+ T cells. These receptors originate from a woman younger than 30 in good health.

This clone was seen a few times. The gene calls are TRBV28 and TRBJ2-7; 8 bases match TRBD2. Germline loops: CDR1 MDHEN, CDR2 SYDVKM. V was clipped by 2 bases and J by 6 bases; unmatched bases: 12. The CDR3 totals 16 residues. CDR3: CASSLNAGGIVGEQYF. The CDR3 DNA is TGTGCCAGCAGTTTAAACGCGGGAGGTATAGTGGGCGAGCAGTACTTC.

CDR3 nucleotide sequence: TGCGCCAGCAGCTTGGGGGTGGGGACAGGGAACACTGAAGCTTTCTTT. Residues: CASSLGVGTGNTEAFF. The chain joins TRBV5-1 to TRBJ1-1, with TRBD1 identical over 8 bases. This CDR3 contains 16 residues. CDR1 is SGHRS and CDR2 is YFSETQ in the germline V gene. V shed 0 bases and J 1 base; nucleotides not matched to a gene: 5.

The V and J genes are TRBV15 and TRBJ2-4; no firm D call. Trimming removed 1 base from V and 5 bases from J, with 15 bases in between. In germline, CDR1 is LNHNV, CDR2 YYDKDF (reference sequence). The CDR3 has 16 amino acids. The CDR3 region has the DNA TGTGCCACCAGCAGAGTGCGTCAAAAGAATCAAAACATTCAGTACTTC. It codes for CATSRVRQKNQNIQYF.

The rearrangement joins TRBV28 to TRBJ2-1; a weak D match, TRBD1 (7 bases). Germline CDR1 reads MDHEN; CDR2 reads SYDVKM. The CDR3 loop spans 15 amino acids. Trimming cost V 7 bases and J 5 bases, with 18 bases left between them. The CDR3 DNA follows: TGTGCCAGCAAAAACAGGGGTGGGGGGAACAATGAGCAGTTCTTC. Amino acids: CASKNRGGGNNEQFF.

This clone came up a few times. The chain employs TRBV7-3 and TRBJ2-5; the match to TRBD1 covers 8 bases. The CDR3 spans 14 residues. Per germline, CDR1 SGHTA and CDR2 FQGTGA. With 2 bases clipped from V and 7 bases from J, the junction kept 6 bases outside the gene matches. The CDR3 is CASSLSSTGATQYF. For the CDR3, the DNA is TGTGCCAGCAGCTTATCGTCGACAGGGGCGACCCAGTACTTC.

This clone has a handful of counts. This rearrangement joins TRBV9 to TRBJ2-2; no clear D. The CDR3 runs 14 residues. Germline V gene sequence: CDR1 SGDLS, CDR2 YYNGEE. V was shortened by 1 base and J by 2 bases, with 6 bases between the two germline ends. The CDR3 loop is CASSVNSNTGELFF. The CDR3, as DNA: TGTGCCAGCAGCGTAAATAGTAACACCGGGGAGCTGTTTTTT.

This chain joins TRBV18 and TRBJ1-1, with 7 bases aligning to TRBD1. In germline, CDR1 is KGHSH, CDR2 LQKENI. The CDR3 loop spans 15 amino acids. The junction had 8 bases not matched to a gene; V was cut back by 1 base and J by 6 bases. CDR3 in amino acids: CASSPQPKGASEAFF. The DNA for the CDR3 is TGTGCCAGCTCACCACAGCCGAAGGGGGCCTCTGAAGCTTTCTTT.

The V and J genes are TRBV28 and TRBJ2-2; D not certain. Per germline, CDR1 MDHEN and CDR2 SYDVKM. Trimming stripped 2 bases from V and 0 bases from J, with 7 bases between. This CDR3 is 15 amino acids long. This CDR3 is CASSLGVANTGELFF. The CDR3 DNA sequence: TGTGCCAGCAGTTTAGGGGTGGCGAACACCGGGGAGCTGTTTTTT.

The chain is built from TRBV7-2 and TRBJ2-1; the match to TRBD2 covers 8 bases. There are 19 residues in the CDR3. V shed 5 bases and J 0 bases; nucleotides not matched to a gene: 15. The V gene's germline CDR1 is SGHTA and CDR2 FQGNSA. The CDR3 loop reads CASSARGLTSARSYNEQFF. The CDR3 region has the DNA TGTGCCAGCAGCGCCCGGGGGTTGACTAGCGCCCGCTCCTACAATGAGCAGTTCTTC. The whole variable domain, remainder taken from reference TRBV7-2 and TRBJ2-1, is GAGVSQSPSNKVTEKGKDVELRCDPISGHTALYWYRQSLGQGLEFLIYFQGNSAPDKSGLPSDRFSAERTGGSVSTLTIQRTQQEDSAVYLCASSARGLTSARSYNEQFFGPGTRLTVL.

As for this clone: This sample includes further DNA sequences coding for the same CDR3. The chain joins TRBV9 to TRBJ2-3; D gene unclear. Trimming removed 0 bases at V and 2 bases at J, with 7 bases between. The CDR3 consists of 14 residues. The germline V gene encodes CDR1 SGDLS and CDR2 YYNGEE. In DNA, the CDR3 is TGTGCCAGCAGCGTAGCTCCTATCACAGATACGCAGTATTTT. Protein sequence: CASSVAPITDTQYF.

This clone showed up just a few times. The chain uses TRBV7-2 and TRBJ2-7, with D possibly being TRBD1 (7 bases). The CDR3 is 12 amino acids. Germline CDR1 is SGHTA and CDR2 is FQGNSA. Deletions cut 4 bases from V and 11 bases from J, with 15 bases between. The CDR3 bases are TGTGCCAGCAGCTCAGGGGGGTACGTGAAGTACTTC. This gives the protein CASSSGGYVKYF.

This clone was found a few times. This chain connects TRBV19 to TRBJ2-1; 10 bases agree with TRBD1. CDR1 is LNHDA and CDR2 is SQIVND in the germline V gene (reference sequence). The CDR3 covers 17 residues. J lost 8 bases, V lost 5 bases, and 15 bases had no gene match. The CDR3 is CASSAGARDRGYHEQFF. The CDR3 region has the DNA TGTGCCAGTAGTGCTGGGGCTCGGGACAGGGGTTACCATGAGCAGTTCTTC.

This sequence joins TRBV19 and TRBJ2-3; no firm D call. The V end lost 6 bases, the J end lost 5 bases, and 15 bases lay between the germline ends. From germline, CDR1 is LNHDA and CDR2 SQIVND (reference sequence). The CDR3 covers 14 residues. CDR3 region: CASRSSPSRDTQYF. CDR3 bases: TGTGCCAGTAGGTCGTCCCCCTCAAGAGATACGCAGTATTTT.

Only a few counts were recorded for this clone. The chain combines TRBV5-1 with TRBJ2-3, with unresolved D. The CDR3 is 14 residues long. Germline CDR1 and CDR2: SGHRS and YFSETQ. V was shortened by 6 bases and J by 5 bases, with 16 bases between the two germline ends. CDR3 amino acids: CASTLLEARDTQYF. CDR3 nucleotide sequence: TGCGCCAGCACCCTTCTAGAGGCTCGAGATACGCAGTATTTT.

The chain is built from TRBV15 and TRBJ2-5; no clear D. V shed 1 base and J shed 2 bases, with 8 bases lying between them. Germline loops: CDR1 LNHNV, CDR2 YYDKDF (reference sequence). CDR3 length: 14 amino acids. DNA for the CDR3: TGTGCCACCAGCAGAGCGGGCAAACAAGAGACCCAGTACTTC. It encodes CATSRAGKQETQYF.

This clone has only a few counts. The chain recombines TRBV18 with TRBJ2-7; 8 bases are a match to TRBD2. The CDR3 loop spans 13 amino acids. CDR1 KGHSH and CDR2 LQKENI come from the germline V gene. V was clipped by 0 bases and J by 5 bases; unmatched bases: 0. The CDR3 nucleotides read TGTGCCAGCTCACCACCAGCGGGGGACGAGCAGTACTTC. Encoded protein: CASSPPAGDEQYF.

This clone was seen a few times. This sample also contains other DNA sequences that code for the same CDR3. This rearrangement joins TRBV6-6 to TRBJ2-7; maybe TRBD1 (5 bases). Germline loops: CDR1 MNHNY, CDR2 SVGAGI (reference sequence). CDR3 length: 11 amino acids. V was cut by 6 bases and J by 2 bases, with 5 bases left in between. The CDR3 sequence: CASSRAYEQYF. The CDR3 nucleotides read TGTGCCAGCAGCAGGGCCTACGAGCAGTACTTC.

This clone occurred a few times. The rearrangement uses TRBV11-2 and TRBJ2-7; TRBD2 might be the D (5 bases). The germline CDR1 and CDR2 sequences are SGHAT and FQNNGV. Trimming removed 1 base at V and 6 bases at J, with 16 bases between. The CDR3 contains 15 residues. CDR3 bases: TGTGCCAGCAGCTTAGCGCGCCTAGCCGGCGGCGAGCAGTACTTC. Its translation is CASSLARLAGGEQYF.

The DNA for the CDR3 is TGTGCCAGCAGTTTACGTCTGGCCAGCAATGAGCAGTTCTTC. Translated: CASSLRLASNEQFF. J is TRBJ2-1 and V is TRBV27; D is ambiguous. This CDR3 contains 14 residues. The V and J ends lost 2 bases and 6 bases respectively, with 11 bases between them. CDR1 is MNHEY, CDR2 SMNVEV, per germline (reference sequence).

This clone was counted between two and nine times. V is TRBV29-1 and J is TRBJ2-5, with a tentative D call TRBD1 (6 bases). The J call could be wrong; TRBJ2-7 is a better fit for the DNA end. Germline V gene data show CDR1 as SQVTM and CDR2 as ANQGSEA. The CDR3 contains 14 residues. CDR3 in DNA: TGCAGCGTTACCACTAACAGGGCGGGCAACGAGCAGTACTTC. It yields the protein CSVTTNRAGNEQYF.

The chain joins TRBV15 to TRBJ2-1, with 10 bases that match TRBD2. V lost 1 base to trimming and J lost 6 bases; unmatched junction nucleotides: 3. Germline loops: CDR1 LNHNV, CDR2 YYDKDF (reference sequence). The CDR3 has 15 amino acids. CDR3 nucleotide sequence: TGTGCCACCAGCAGAGGCCTAGCGGGAGCCAATGAGCAGTTCTTC. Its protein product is CATSRGLAGANEQFF.

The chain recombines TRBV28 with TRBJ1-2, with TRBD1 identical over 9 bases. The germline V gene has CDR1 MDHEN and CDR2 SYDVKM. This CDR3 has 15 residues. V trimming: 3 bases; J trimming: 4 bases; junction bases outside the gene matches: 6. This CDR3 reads CASSLGTGYIYGYTF. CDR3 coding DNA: TGTGCCAGCAGTTTGGGGACAGGGTATATCTATGGCTACACCTTC.

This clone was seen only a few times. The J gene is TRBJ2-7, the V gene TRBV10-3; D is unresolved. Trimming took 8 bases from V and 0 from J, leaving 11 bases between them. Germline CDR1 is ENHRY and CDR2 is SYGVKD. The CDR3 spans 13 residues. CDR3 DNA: TGTGCCATCCAGCAAACCAACTCCTACGAGCAGTACTTC. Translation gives CAIQQTNSYEQYF.

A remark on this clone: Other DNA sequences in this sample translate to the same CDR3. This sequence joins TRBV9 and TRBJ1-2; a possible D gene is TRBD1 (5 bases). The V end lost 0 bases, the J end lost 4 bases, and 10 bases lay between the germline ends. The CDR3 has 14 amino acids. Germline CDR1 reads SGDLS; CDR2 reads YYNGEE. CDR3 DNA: TGTGCCAGCAGCGTAGGGACGGGGACCTATGGCTACACCTTC. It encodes CASSVGTGTYGYTF.

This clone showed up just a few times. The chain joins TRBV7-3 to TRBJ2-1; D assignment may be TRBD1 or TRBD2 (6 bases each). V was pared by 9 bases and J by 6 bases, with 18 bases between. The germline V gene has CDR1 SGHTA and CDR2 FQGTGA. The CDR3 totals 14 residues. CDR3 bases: TGTGCCAGGCTTTTGGGCAGGGGAGGCAATGAGCAGTTCTTC. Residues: CARLLGRGGNEQFF.